This is a list of T cell receptor beta chains from one sample in a study of response to subunit inactivated influenza vaccine. MiXCR, run by TCRdb on the RT-PCR reads, gives a single entry per CDR3 protein. The table shows approximately 680,000 distinct CDR3 sequences, with about a sixth occurring only once. The source was PBMCs from blood, collected 11 to 12 days after vaccination. These receptors all stem from a man aged 45-65 years who received an inactivated influenza vaccine. Both conserved end residues are part of each CDR3. Each record gives: V gene, D gene, J gene, clone size, CDR3 protein, CDR3 DNA. The D gene is left open where the match is weak. Clone size, where shown, is once, few, many, or a class for clones that have expanded.

>TRBV29-1|NA|TRBJ2-1|many
CSVGAGTGVYNEQFF
TGCAGCGTCGGGGCCGGGACGGGAGTCTACAATGAGCAGTTCTTC
>TRBV7-2|TRBD1|TRBJ2-3|few
CASRRQGAASDTQYF
TGTGCCAGCAGGAGACAGGGGGCGGCCTCAGATACGCAGTATTTT
>TRBV10-3|NA|TRBJ1-5|NA
CAISQTGVNQPQHF
TGTGCCATCAGCCAGACAGGAGTCAATCAGCCCCAGCATTTT
>TRBV6-5|NA|TRBJ2-7|NA
CASSYVGATYEQYF
TGTGCCAGCAGTTATGTGGGGGCTACCTACGAGCAGTACTTC
>TRBV12-3/TRBV12-4|NA|TRBJ1-5|few
CASSSMGDQPQHF
TGTGCCAGCAGTTCCATGGGGGATCAGCCCCAGCATTTT
>TRBV29-1|TRBD2|TRBJ2-2|NA
CSGSGTSLSGELFF
TGCAGCGGATCCGGGACTAGCCTTTCCGGGGAGCTGTTTTTT
>TRBV28|NA|TRBJ2-1|few
CASSFGGVVWNEQFF
TGTGCCAGCAGTTTCGGGGGAGTGGTCTGGAATGAGCAGTTCTTC
>TRBV4-3|TRBD2|TRBJ2-3|many
CASSRTRLPGGFTDTQYF
TGCGCCAGCAGCCGGACAAGACTCCCGGGGGGGTTCACAGATACGCAGTATTTT
>TRBV28|TRBD2|TRBJ2-1|NA
CASSSSGTSGRLDEQFF
TGTGCCAGCAGTTCATCCGGGACTAGCGGGAGGTTAGATGAGCAGTTCTTC
>TRBV6-5|NA|TRBJ2-2|few
CASSYSDSANTGELFF
TGTGCCAGCAGTTATTCGGACAGTGCGAACACCGGGGAGCTGTTTTTT
>TRBV4-2|NA|TRBJ1-1|few
CASSQAVGEMNTEAFF
TGTGCCAGCAGCCAAGCGGTTGGGGAGATGAACACTGAAGCTTTCTTT
>TRBV15|NA|TRBJ2-5|many
CATSRDPELPYF
TGTGCCACCAGCAGAGATCCCGAGCTCCCGTACTTC
>TRBV6-2/TRBV6-3|NA|TRBJ1-5|NA
CASSYLPYNQPQHF
TGTGCCAGCAGTTACCTCCCTTACAATCAGCCCCAGCATTTT
>TRBV10-3|TRBD1|TRBJ1-6|few
CAIRGTDYNSPLHF
TGTGCCATCAGAGGGACAGACTATAATTCACCCCTCCACTTT
>TRBV4-3|NA|TRBJ2-4|NA
CASSQESPRGYRNIQYF
TGCGCCAGCAGCCAAGAATCGCCCCGCGGATACCGAAACATTCAGTACTTC
>TRBV20-1|TRBD1|TRBJ1-6|NA
CSAIPGGSYNSPLHF
TGCAGTGCTATACCAGGGGGTTCCTATAATTCACCCCTCCACTTT
>TRBV7-9|TRBD1|TRBJ2-7|many
CASSPRGFSYEQYF
TGTGCCAGCAGCCCCAGGGGGTTCTCCTACGAGCAGTACTTC
>TRBV6-4|TRBD2|TRBJ2-7|few
CASSGEFLLAGYEQYF
TGTGCCAGCAGTGGCGAGTTTTTACTAGCGGGCTACGAGCAGTACTTC
>TRBV6-1|TRBD1|TRBJ1-2|many
CASSLDRTNYGYTF
TGTGCCAGCAGCCTGGACAGGACTAACTATGGCTACACCTTC
>TRBV7-9|TRBD2|TRBJ2-2|few
CASSASGGAFTGELFF
TGTGCCAGCAGCGCTAGCGGGGGGGCCTTCACCGGGGAGCTGTTTTTT
>TRBV28|NA|TRBJ1-3|few
CASSFLRGLSGNTIYF
TGTGCCAGCAGTTTCCTTAGAGGACTCTCTGGAAACACCATATATTTT
>TRBV7-2|TRBD1|TRBJ2-5|NA
CASSLTGTQETQYF
TGTGCCAGCAGTTTGACAGGGACACAAGAGACCCAGTACTTC